This T cell receptor (beta chain) emerged from a study of shared clonotypes between healthy human individuals. In germline, CDR1 is MGHDK, CDR2 SYGVNS. CDR3 size: 14 residues. V was trimmed by 3 bases and J by 0 bases, leaving 6 bases between them. Division of CD4+ cells produced a CD45RA+ naive subset and a CD45RA-negative memory subset. The table came from immunoSEQ multiplex PCR; TCRdb's copy has only in-frame clones and leaves some out. The sample has a few million clones, 95% seen once. Sequences were obtained from naive CD4+ T cells sorted from blood. Subset: CD45RA+ positively selected. The source is a man aged 18-30 years in good health. The gene calls are TRBV25-1 and TRBJ2-1, with unresolved D. This chain's CDR3 is CASSDPGSYNEQFF. CDR3 bases: TGTGCCAGCAGTGACCCCGGCTCCTACAATGAGCAGTTCTTC. Drawing the rest from reference TRBV25-1 and TRBJ2-1, the complete variable domain is EADIYQTPRYLVIGTGKKITLECSQTMGHDKMYWYQQDPGMELHLIHYSYGVNSTEKGDLSSESTVSRIRTEHFPLTLESARPSHTSQYLCASSDPGSYNEQFFGPGTRLTVL.